The next 13 T cell receptor beta chains were all read from a single sample in a study of Graves' ophthalmopathy and Graves' hyperthyroidism. From RNA, the CDR3 regions of TCR beta chains were amplified and sequenced. RT-PCR in the first round used HTBI primers; a second-round multiplex PCR followed. Via MiXCR, TCRdb re-called the multiplex PCR reads, giving one row per CDR3 protein. The sample yields more than 1,000,000 distinct CDR3 sequences, less than 45% seen once. The material sequenced was peripheral blood or thyroid tissue (not recorded which). The receptor source for this set is an adult man with Graves' hyperthyroidism.

This clonotype came up many times. The CDR3 DNA reads as TGTGCCAGCAGCTTCCAGGACTCCTACGAGCAGTACTTC. Translated: CASSFQDSYEQYF. This chain connects TRBV7-9 to TRBJ2-7; D unresolved. The CDR3 contains 13 residues. The V end lost 3 bases, the J end lost 0 bases, and 6 bases lay between the germline ends. Germline V lookup: CDR1 SEHNR, CDR2 FQNEAQ (reference sequence).

The J gene is TRBJ2-7, the V gene TRBV5-1; tentative D call: TRBD1 (6 bases). Germline V gene data show CDR1 as SGHRS and CDR2 as YFSETQ. V lost 4 bases and J lost 4, with 15 bases in between. This CDR3 is 14 amino acids long. The CDR3 spells CASSLDSLPYEQYF. DNA for the CDR3: TGCGCCAGCAGCCTGGACAGTCTACCTTACGAGCAGTACTTC.

This clonotype has at least ten counts. The rearrangement uses TRBV10-3 and TRBJ2-2; 9 positions match TRBD2. The V gene end was trimmed by 8 bases and the J gene end by 6 bases; junction bases not matched to a gene: 4. The CDR3 covers 13 residues. Germline values: CDR1 ENHRY, CDR2 SYGVKD. CDR3 DNA sequence: TGTGCCATCGGGATAGCGGGAGCCGGGGAGCTGTTTTTT. It encodes CAIGIAGAGELFF.

The V and J genes are TRBV7-8 and TRBJ1-1, with D possibly TRBD1 on 6 matching bases. CDR3 size: 16 residues. Between the trimmed V and J ends, which lost 1 base and 2 bases, there was a span of 14 bases. Per germline, CDR1 SGHVS and CDR2 FQNEAQ. CDR3 loop: CASSLVAHRANTEAFF. CDR3 DNA sequence: TGTGCCAGCAGCTTAGTGGCCCACAGGGCCAACACTGAAGCTTTCTTT.

This clonotype showed up many times. V gene TRBV14 combines with J gene TRBJ2-7, with D tentatively TRBD2 (6 bases). The CDR3 covers 13 residues. Trimming stripped 4 bases from V and 3 bases from J, with 10 bases between. Germline assignment: CDR1 SGHDN and CDR2 FVKESK. DNA for the CDR3: TGTGCCAGCAGCCGCGGGGCGAACTACGAGCAGTACTTC. Translating gives CASSRGANYEQYF.

Many counts were recorded for this clonotype. The chain has TRBV7-9 and TRBJ2-7; 14 positions match TRBD2. The germline V gene encodes CDR1 SEHNR and CDR2 FQNEAQ (reference sequence). V shed 3 bases, J shed 5 bases, and the junction held 3 bases outside the gene matches. The CDR3 is 15 residues long. DNA of the CDR3: TGTGCCAGCAGCTTGACTAGCGGGAGGGGCGACGAGCAGTACTTC. Translation: CASSLTSGRGDEQYF.

The chain recombines TRBV5-1 with TRBJ2-7; 7 nucleotides agree with TRBD1. Trimming removed 3 bases from V and 3 bases from J; junction bases left unmatched: 6. The CDR3 consists of 14 residues. The germline V gene encodes CDR1 SGHRS and CDR2 YFSETQ. The CDR3 DNA reads TGCGCCAGCAGCTCGACAGGGACCTACTACGAGCAGTACTTC. It codes for CASSSTGTYYEQYF.

This clonotype was seen repeatedly, ten times or more. The chain carries TRBV2 and TRBJ1-2, with D tentatively TRBD1 (5 bases). The V end was cut by 7 bases, the J end by 2 bases, with 8 bases between. The CDR3 contains 12 residues. The V gene's germline CDR1 is SNHLY and CDR2 FYNNEI. CDR3 DNA: TGTGCCAGCACCGGGGCCAACTATGGCTACACCTTC. Amino acids: CASTGANYGYTF.

With respect to this clonotype: Given a much more abundant clone one base away, this may be a read error. As DNA, the CDR3 is TGTGCCAGCAGGCTAGCGGGAGGGTACCAAGAGACCCAGTACTTC. Translating gives CASRLAGGYQETQYF. This chain connects TRBV7-9 to TRBJ2-5, with 12 bases that match TRBD2. Germline values: CDR1 SEHNR, CDR2 FQNEAQ (reference sequence). CDR3 length: 15 residues. The ends lost 6 bases at V and 0 bases at J; junction bases unmatched: 2.

The rearrangement uses TRBV20-1 and TRBJ1-5, with D tentatively TRBD1 (5 bases). The length of the CDR3 is 10 residues. Between the trimmed V and J ends, which lost 2 bases and 10 bases, there was a span of 6 bases. The V gene's germline CDR1 is DFQATT and CDR2 SNEGSKA (reference sequence). The CDR3 nucleotides are TGCAGTGCTAGAAGGGGACCCCAGCATTTT. As protein: CSARRGPQHF.

This sequence joins TRBV24-1 and TRBJ1-4; 8 bases are shared with TRBD1. Germline lookup yields CDR1 KGHDR and CDR2 SFDVKD. This CDR3 has 15 residues. The V and J ends lost 4 bases and 8 bases, in that order; junction bases with no gene match: 8. CDR3 DNA sequence: TGTGCCACCAGTGAAGCAGGGGGCGCACGGGAAAAACTGTTTTTT. Protein product: CATSEAGGAREKLFF.

This clonotype was seen many times. V gene TRBV5-1 combines with J gene TRBJ1-1; possibly TRBD1 for D (6 bases). The V end was cut by 5 bases, the J end by 0 bases, with 14 bases between. Per germline, CDR1 SGHRS and CDR2 YFSETQ. CDR3 length equals 15 residues. The CDR3 region has the DNA TGCGCCAGCAGGTATAAACAGGGTATGAACACTGAAGCTTTCTTT. This codes for CASRYKQGMNTEAFF. Combining the CDR3 with reference TRBV5-1 and TRBJ1-1 gives the whole variable domain KAGVTQTPRYLIKTRGQQVTLSCSPISGHRSVSWYQQTPGQGLQFLFEYFSETQRNKGNFPGRFSGRQFSNSRSEMNVSTLELGDSALYLCASRYKQGMNTEAFFGQGTRLTVV.

This clonotype was recorded a few times. This sequence joins TRBV7-9 and TRBJ1-5; TRBD1 aligns across 8 bases. Germline V gene lookup returns CDR1 SEHNR and CDR2 FQNEAQ (reference sequence). V was pared by 4 bases and J by 4 bases, with 6 bases of the junction left unmatched. The CDR3 is 15 residues long. The CDR3 here is CASSSDRGRNQPQHF. CDR3 nucleotides: TGTGCCAGCAGCTCTGACAGGGGTCGAAATCAGCCCCAGCATTTT.